This T cell receptor beta chain was retrieved from a study of OX40 agonist ivuxolimab in advanced cancers. From germline, CDR1 is KGHSH and CDR2 LQKENI. Trimming took 3 bases from V and 8 from J, leaving 14 bases between them. This CDR3 has 14 residues. This clone has only one observation. Repertoires were generated with immunoSEQ multiplex PCR, while TCRdb's copy carries only in-frame clones and drops some. The table shows about 57,000 clones, with about 90% occurring only once. Here the sequenced sample was CD4+ or CD8+ T cells sorted from blood, taken in a trial of the OX40 agonist ivuxolimab. The chain has TRBV18 and TRBJ2-1; D uncertain. The clonotype was recovered from an adult with an advanced solid tumor such as melanoma, head and neck, liver or kidney cancer. The CDR3 spells CASSPAYVADEQFF. The CDR3, as DNA: TGTGCCAGCTCACCTGCCTATGTGGCAGATGAGCAGTTCTTC.